Listed below are T cell receptor beta chains from one sample, sequenced in a study of shared clonotypes between healthy human individuals. Profiling relied on immunoSEQ multiplex PCR, and the TCRdb table lists in-frame clones only, not all of them. Of roughly 1.4 million clones listed, approximately 98.5% are singletons. Sample: naive CD4+ T cells sorted from blood. These receptors originate from a man aged 25-45 years in good health. Each CDR3 is given with its conserved first and last residue. Only some rows state a clone size, as once, few, many or a class for expanded clones.

TRBV5-1,14,TRBJ1-2,NA,CASSQFVEGYGYTF
TRBV6-5,14,TRBJ1-4,once,CASRTGRSGEKLFF
TRBV7-2,12,TRBJ2-5,NA,CASSLARETQYF
TRBV28,17,TRBJ2-1,NA,CASSSTTGQGGYNEQFF
TRBV20-1,11,TRBJ2-1,NA,CSARGWGEQFF
TRBV29-1,13,TRBJ2-7,NA,CSVDTQGSYEQYF
TRBV18,16,TRBJ1-2,NA,CASSPLAGLANYGYTF
TRBV10-3,13,TRBJ2-7,NA,CAIGDLLSYEQYF
TRBV28,16,TRBJ1-4,NA,CATSRDRDATNEKLFF
TRBV7-2,14,TRBJ2-3,NA,CASGSKMGLDTQYF
TRBV18,15,TRBJ2-5,NA,CASSPGDSLQETQYF
TRBV6-5,15,TRBJ1-3,NA,CASSSNRGTGNTIYF
TRBV7-2,15,TRBJ2-7,NA,CASSLAGTSPYEQYF
TRBV2,14,TRBJ1-1,NA,CASSQEVSGTEAFF
TRBV18,15,TRBJ2-7,NA,CASSPSGQGAYEQYF
TRBV7-2,14,TRBJ1-2,NA,CASSQTQGRYGYTF
TRBV5-1,14,TRBJ2-1,NA,CASSARLVGDEQFF
TRBV7-7,13,TRBJ2-5,NA,CASSLDFQETQYF
TRBV4-1,16,TRBJ2-1,NA,CASSPRSGTGTRGSFF
TRBV19,16,TRBJ1-4,NA,CASSTGTGLVNEKLFF
TRBV11-2,16,TRBJ2-2,once,CASSLGAQLNTGELFF
TRBV9,16,TRBJ2-3,NA,CASSVTPFGVVDTQYF
TRBV9,15,TRBJ2-5,NA,CASSVGAGVGETQYF
TRBV28,13,TRBJ2-5,once,CASGTTFKETQYF
TRBV10-2,16,TRBJ2-7,NA,CASSELAGGLRDEQYF
TRBV7-8,17,TRBJ1-1,NA,CASIPGRLLNMNTEAFF
TRBV7-9,18,TRBJ2-1,NA,CASSLYSSGRAGYNEQFF
TRBV2,14,TRBJ1-4,NA,CASIKGHLNEKLFF
TRBV9,15,TRBJ2-7,NA,CASSVAGLSSYEQYF
TRBV9,15,TRBJ2-5,NA,CASSPGGFHQETQYF
TRBV19,15,TRBJ1-4,NA,CASTPGDRGHEKLFF
TRBV5-1,15,TRBJ2-2,NA,CASGEWGSNTGELFF
TRBV2,14,TRBJ2-7,NA,CASKRGGQLYEQYF
TRBV5-1,15,TRBJ1-4,NA,CASSLGPATNEKLFF
TRBV5-5,13,TRBJ2-3,NA,CASSFWLTDTQYF
TRBV7-3,13,TRBJ2-1,NA,CASSLTRGNEQFF
TRBV10-3,15,TRBJ2-3,NA,CAISELRGSTDTQYF
TRBV2,15,TRBJ2-1,NA,CASSRGISPRDEQFF
TRBV11-2,15,TRBJ2-1,NA,CASSIIAGGADEQFF
TRBV10-2,15,TRBJ2-7,NA,CASRETSGRAYEQYF
TRBV2,14,TRBJ2-3,NA,CASVGQGPSDTQYF
TRBV2,12,TRBJ2-7,NA,CASSEFLYEQYF
TRBV2,17,TRBJ1-2,NA,CASSDSPGTVNDYGYTF
TRBV6-1,16,TRBJ1-1,NA,CASSAWTGGARTEAFF
TRBV25-1,17,TRBJ2-7,once,CASSEWVAGGSSSEQYF
TRBV2,15,TRBJ2-2,NA,CASSLRDSGSGELFF
TRBV10-2,15,TRBJ2-7,NA,CASSDHASGSYEQYF
TRBV5-1,15,TRBJ2-3,NA,CASSLPDSDTGTQYF
TRBV5-1,18,TRBJ1-1,NA,CASSLARGAGQGNTEAFF
TRBV5-5,14,TRBJ2-1,NA,CASKLGTSGNEQFF
TRBV15,12,TRBJ2-1,NA,CATSRDRQEQFF
TRBV28,16,TRBJ1-5,once,CASSPSGTGGNQPQHF
TRBV11-3,15,TRBJ2-1,NA,CASSWTSEIYNEQFF
TRBV19,11,TRBJ1-5,NA,CASSQGGPQHF
TRBV7-2,15,TRBJ2-3,NA,CASSPRRSSTDTQYF
TRBV7-2,15,TRBJ1-5,NA,CASSLAGNHGQPQHF
TRBV7-2,14,TRBJ2-2,NA,CASSLGQDFGELFF